In its sample, the clone carrying this T cell receptor beta chain was seen once. Its antigen is currently unknown. V lost 0 bases and J 7 bases, leaving 9 bases between the germline ends. Germline loops: CDR1 SGHTA, CDR2 FQGNSA. CDR3 size: 13 residues. This entry belongs to a study of OX40 agonist ivuxolimab in advanced cancers. Study observations and caveats: The mean number of expanded clones was higher in CD8+ T cells than in CD4+. Some patients who did not respond also had low normalized T-cell clonal expansion.

The investigators sampled blood at baseline, at cycle 4 day 1, and at cycle 7 day 1. Data came from immunoSEQ multiplex PCR; TCRdb stores just in-frame clones and leaves some out. The data show some 91,000 clones, approximately 87% seen once. The receptor's source is an adult with an advanced solid tumor such as melanoma, head and neck, liver or kidney cancer. This chain links TRBV7-2 with TRBJ1-2; the D is unclear. Material: CD4+ or CD8+ T cells sorted from blood, obtained in a trial of the OX40 agonist ivuxolimab. CDR3 loop: CASSLALPGGYTF. The CDR3 nucleotides are TGTGCCAGCAGCTTAGCCCTCCCAGGTGGCTACACCTTC. Complete variable domain (other parts from reference TRBV7-2 and TRBJ1-2): GAGVSQSPSNKVTEKGKDVELRCDPISGHTALYWYRQSLGQGLEFLIYFQGNSAPDKSGLPSDRFSAERTGGSVSTLTIQRTQQEDSAVYLCASSLALPGGYTFGSGTRLTVV.